This paragraph reports one T cell receptor (beta chain). Its antigen remains unidentified. This entry belongs to a study of cytomegalovirus exposure and HLA in healthy donors. Germline loops: CDR1 MNHNY, CDR2 SVGAGI (reference sequence). This CDR3 is built from 14 residues. Trimming pared 5 bases from V and 0 bases from J, leaving 10 bases between. PCR was performed using 60 Vbeta and 13 Jbeta primers. In the original processing: Some 11 million of the 80 million or so unique TCR beta chains counted in a later analysis were shared. Assay used: immunoSEQ multiplex PCR; TCRdb lists only in-frame clones, some missing. That table is the source of V, J and clone size, and D and trimming were worked out from the DNA. The sample has around 92,000 clones; 80% are singletons. Study findings and constraints: As a later analysis revealed, the rate of TCR association differed by HLA locus, with DRB1 most and HLA-C fewest. In a later analysis, a missense DCLRE1C variant was linked to TCR beta V- and J-gene trimming.

Sequenced: PBMCs. V is TRBV6-6 and J is TRBJ1-1, with D possibly TRBD1 on 5 matching bases. This TCR was recovered from a man aged 18 to 29 in good health and CMV-seronegative. This CDR3 reads CASSRQTLNTEAFF. CDR3 DNA sequence: TGTGCCAGCAGTCGACAGACTTTGAACACTGAAGCTTTCTTT.